A selection of T cell receptor beta chains follows, all from one sample in a study of shared clonotypes between healthy human individuals. The method was immunoSEQ multiplex PCR; TCRdb's version includes in-frame clones alone and lacks a portion of them. The table records around 2,000,000 clones, 90% to 95% of them present only once. Material: naive CD8+ T cells from PBMCs. The receptors shown here come from a man younger than 30 in good health. Some clones in this sample may be carry-over from other donors' samples. The conserved cysteine and the conserved F or W are not part of the CDR3 here. Size is stated for part of the rows, as once, few or many counts, or as a class when the clone is expanded.

j_call: TRBJ2-7
v_call: TRBV29-1
clone_size: NA
cdr3_aa: SVSWSSYEQY

j_call: TRBJ2-1
v_call: TRBV30
clone_size: NA
cdr3_aa: AWSVPLAGFYNEQF

j_call: TRBJ2-5
v_call: TRBV7-9
clone_size: NA
cdr3_aa: ASSLYAGGVETQY

j_call: TRBJ2-3
v_call: TRBV6-5
clone_size: NA
cdr3_aa: ASSSSAGTDTQY

j_call: TRBJ2-5
v_call: TRBV28
clone_size: NA
cdr3_aa: ASSEGAGTQY

j_call: TRBJ1-1
v_call: TRBV13
clone_size: few
cdr3_aa: ASKFRDWDTEAF

j_call: TRBJ1-5
v_call: TRBV27
clone_size: once
cdr3_aa: ASSLGVGNNQPQH

j_call: TRBJ2-7
v_call: TRBV10-3
clone_size: once
cdr3_aa: AISGLAGEGEQY

j_call: TRBJ1-2
v_call: TRBV28
clone_size: once
cdr3_aa: ASSLLGTGYGYT

j_call: TRBJ1-1
v_call: TRBV28
clone_size: NA
cdr3_aa: ASSLGPNTEAF